Sequencing of this T cell receptor (beta chain) was carried out in a study of T cell changes during pregnancy in multiple sclerosis. Clones were sequenced by immunoSEQ multiplex PCR, and TCRdb holds only the in-frame ones, with some missing. The top ten clones hold approximately 0.97% of a sample with about 75,000 clones, roughly 90% of them seen once. V gave up 0 bases and J gave up 3 bases, with 9 bases separating them. The CDR3 covers 14 residues. Germline V lookup: CDR1 ENHRY, CDR2 SYGVKD. The sample here was peripheral blood, taken in the first trimester of pregnancy. The V and J genes are TRBV10-3 and TRBJ2-7; D perhaps matches TRBD2 (5 bases). The TCR comes from a female donor in good health, enrolled as a control in a pregnancy study. The CDR3 spells CAISESYGNYEQYF. The CDR3 nucleotides read TGTGCCATCAGTGAGTCTTACGGGAACTACGAGCAGTACTTC.